The next 5 T cell receptor beta chains were all read from a single sample in a study of blood T cell repertoires in COVID-19. Clones were sequenced by immunoSEQ multiplex PCR, and TCRdb holds only the in-frame ones, with some missing. The sample contains approximately 260,000 clones, 88% of which appear only once. Sequencing input: peripheral blood. The receptors originated from a woman aged 40 to 49 who had recovered from COVID-19.

CDR3 protein: CASSAGTGREAFF. In DNA form, the CDR3 reads TGTGCCAGCAGTGCCGGGACAGGGAGGGAAGCTTTCTTT. This rearrangement joins TRBV6-4 to TRBJ1-1; 9 bases are shared with TRBD1. Germline CDR1 and CDR2: MRHNA and SNTAGT. The V and J ends lost 4 bases and 8 bases, in that order; junction bases with no gene match: 5. The CDR3 runs to 13 residues.

This clone was recorded once. This chain uses TRBV3-1 (or the pseudogene TRBV3-2) with TRBJ2-5; 13 bases match TRBD2. The CDR3 sequence is 16 residues long. The V gene's germline CDR1 is LGHDT and CDR2 YNNKEL (reference sequence). Trimming cost V 1 base and J 7 bases; bases outside gene matches: 6. CDR3 coding DNA: TGTGCCAGCAGCCAAGGCGGACTAGCGGGAGTAGTGACCCAGTACTTC. Protein sequence: CASSQGGLAGVVTQYF.

The gene calls are TRBV27 and TRBJ2-2; D is ambiguous. Germline CDR1 reads MNHEY; CDR2 reads SMNVEV (reference sequence). CDR3 length equals 13 residues. Trimming removed 5 bases at V and 4 bases at J, with 8 bases between. The CDR3 nucleotides are TGTGCCAGCAGTACAAGGAGCACCGGGGAGCTGTTTTTT. Amino acids: CASSTRSTGELFF.

The chain recombines TRBV7-2 with TRBJ2-5; 8 bases are shared with TRBD1. The V gene end was trimmed by 5 bases and the J gene end by 5 bases; junction bases not matched to a gene: 10. CDR1 and CDR2 (germline): SGHTA, FQGNSA. The CDR3 contains 15 residues. The CDR3 DNA reads as TGTGCCAGCAGCACACAACGGACAGGGAAGGAGACCCAGTACTTC. It translates to CASSTQRTGKETQYF.

J is TRBJ1-4 and V is TRBV4-3; 8 bases map to TRBD1. In germline, CDR1 is LGHNA, CDR2 YSLEER. Trimming cost V 0 bases and J 5 bases; bases outside gene matches: 5. This CDR3 comprises 16 residues. The DNA of the CDR3 is TGCGCCAGCAGCCAAGATCGACGACAGGGGAATGAAAAACTGTTTTTT. It specifies CASSQDRRQGNEKLFF.